The present T cell receptor beta chain was sequenced within a study of cytomegalovirus exposure and HLA in healthy donors. Study-wide findings and caveats: Confirmation was obtained in vitro that a few CMV-associated chains are specific for CMV antigens.

Comments on this clone: Its antigen remains unidentified.

Per germline, CDR1 SGHTA and CDR2 FQGNSA. This CDR3 is built from 11 residues. Trimming shortened V by 3 bases and J by 6 bases, and 5 bases separated the two germline ends. Assay used: immunoSEQ multiplex PCR; TCRdb lists only in-frame clones, some missing. The repertoire holds hundreds of thousands of clones, with less than 90% as singletons. Sequenced sample: PBMCs. This clonotype was obtained from a young woman in good health and CMV-seronegative. This chain connects TRBV7-2 to TRBJ1-1; D remains unclear. The DNA of the CDR3 is TGTGCCAGCAGCTTCTCCCCTGAAGCTTTCTTT. The encoded protein is CASSFSPEAFF.